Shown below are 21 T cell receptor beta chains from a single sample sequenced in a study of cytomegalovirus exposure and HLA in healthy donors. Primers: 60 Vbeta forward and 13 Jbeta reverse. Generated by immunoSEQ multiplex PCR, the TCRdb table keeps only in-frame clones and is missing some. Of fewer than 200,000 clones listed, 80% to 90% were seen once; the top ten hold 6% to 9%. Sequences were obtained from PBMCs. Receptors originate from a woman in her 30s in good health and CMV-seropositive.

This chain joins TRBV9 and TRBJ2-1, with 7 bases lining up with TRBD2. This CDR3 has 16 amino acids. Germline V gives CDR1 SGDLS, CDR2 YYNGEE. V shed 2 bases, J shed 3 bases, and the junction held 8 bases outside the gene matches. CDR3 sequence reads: CASSVISGGGYNEQFF. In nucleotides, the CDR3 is TGTGCCAGCAGCGTTATTTCTGGCGGGGGCTACAATGAGCAGTTCTTC.

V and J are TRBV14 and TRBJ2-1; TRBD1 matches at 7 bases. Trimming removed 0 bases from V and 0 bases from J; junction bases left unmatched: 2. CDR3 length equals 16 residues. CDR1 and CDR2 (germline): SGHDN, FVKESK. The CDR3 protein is CASSQETGSSYNEQFF. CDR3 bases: TGTGCCAGCAGCCAAGAGACAGGGAGCTCCTACAATGAGCAGTTCTTC.

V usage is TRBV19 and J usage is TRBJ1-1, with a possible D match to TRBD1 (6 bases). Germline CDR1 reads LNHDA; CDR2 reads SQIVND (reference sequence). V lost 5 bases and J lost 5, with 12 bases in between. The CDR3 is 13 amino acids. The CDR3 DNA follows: TGTGCCAGTAGTTTACAGGGATGGACTGAAGCTTTCTTT. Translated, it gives CASSLQGWTEAFF.

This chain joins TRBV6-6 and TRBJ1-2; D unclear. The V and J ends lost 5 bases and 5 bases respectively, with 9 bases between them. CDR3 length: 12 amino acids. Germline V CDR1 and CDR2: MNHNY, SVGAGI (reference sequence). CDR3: CASSAVEYGYTF. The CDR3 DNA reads TGTGCCAGCAGTGCGGTCGAGTATGGCTACACCTTC.

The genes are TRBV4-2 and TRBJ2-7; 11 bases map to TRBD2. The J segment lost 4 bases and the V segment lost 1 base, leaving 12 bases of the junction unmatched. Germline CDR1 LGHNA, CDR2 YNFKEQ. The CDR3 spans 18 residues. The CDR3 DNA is TGTGCCAGCAGCCAAGTTTTTCTAGCGGGGGGCGTAGGGTACGAGCAGTACTTC. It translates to CASSQVFLAGGVGYEQYF.

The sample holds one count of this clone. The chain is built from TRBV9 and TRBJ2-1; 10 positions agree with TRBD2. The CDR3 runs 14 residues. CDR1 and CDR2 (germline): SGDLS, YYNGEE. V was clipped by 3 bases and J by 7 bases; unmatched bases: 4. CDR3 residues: CASSEGLAFNEQFF. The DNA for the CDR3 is TGTGCCAGCAGCGAGGGACTAGCGTTTAATGAGCAGTTCTTC.

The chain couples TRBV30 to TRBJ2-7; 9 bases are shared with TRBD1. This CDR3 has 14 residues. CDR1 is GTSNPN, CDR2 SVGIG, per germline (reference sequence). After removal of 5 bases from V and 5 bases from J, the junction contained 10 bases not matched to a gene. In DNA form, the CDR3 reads TGTGCCTGGGGGGACGGGACAGGGAGTAACGAGCAGTACTTC. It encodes CAWGDGTGSNEQYF.

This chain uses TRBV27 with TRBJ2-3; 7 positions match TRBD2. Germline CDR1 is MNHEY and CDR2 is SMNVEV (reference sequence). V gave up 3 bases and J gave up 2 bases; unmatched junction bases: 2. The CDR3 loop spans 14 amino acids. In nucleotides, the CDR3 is TGTGCCAGCAGTTTCCAGCGGGACACAGATACGCAGTATTTT. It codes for CASSFQRDTDTQYF.

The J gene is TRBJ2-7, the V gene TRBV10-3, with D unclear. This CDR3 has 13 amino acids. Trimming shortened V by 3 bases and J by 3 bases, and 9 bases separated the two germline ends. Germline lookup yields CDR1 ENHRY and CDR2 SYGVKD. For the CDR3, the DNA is TGTGCCATCAGTGATCCGGGTTACTACGAGCAGTACTTC. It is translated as CAISDPGYYEQYF.

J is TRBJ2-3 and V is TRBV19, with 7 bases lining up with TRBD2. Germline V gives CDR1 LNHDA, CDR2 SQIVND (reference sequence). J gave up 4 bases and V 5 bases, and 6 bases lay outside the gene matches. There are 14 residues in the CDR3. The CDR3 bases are TGTGCCAGTAGTGCGGGGGTCGGAGCAGATACGCAGTATTTT. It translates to CASSAGVGADTQYF.

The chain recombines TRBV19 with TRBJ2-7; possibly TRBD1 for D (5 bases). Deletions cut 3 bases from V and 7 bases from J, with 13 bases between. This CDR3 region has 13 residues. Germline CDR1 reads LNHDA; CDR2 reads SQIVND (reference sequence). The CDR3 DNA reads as TGTGCCAGTAGTATTAGACAGTCCTGGGAGCAGTACTTC. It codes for CASSIRQSWEQYF.

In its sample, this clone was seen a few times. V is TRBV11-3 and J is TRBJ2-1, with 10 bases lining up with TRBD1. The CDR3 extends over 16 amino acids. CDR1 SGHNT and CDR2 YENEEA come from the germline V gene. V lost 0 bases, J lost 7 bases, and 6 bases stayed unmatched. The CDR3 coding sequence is TGTGCCAGCAGCTTAGAAGGGACAGGGGTTAAGAATGAGCAGTTCTTC. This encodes CASSLEGTGVKNEQFF.

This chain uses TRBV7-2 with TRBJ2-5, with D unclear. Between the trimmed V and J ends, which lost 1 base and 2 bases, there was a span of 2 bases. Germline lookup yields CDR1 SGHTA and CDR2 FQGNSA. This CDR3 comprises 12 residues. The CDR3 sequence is CASSLVQETQYF. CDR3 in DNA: TGTGCCAGCAGCTTAGTACAAGAGACCCAGTACTTC.

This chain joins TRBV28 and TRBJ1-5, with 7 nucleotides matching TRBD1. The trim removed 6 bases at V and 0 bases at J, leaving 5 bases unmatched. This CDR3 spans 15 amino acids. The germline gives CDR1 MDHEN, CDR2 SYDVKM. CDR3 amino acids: CASRGQSYSNQPQHF. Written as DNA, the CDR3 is TGTGCCAGCAGGGGACAGTCCTATAGCAATCAGCCCCAGCATTTT. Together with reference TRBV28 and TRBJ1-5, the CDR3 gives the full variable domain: DVKVTQSSRYLVKRTGEKVFLECVQDMDHENMFWYRQDPGLGLRLIYFSYDVKMKEKGDIPEGYSVSREKKERFSLILESASTNQTSMYLCASRGQSYSNQPQHFGDGTRLSIL.

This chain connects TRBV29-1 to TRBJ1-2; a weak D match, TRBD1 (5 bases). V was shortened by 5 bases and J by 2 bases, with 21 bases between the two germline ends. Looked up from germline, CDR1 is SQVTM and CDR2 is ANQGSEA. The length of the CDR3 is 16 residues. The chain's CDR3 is CSVPLLELQGNYGYTF. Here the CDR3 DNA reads TGCAGCGTTCCGCTGCTGGAGCTTCAGGGAAACTATGGCTACACCTTC. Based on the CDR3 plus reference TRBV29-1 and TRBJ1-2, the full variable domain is SAVISQKPSRDICQRGTSLTIQCQVDSQVTMMFWYRQQPGQSLTLIATANQGSEATYESGFVIDKFPISRPNLTFSTLTVSNMSPEDSSIYLCSVPLLELQGNYGYTFGSGTRLTVV.

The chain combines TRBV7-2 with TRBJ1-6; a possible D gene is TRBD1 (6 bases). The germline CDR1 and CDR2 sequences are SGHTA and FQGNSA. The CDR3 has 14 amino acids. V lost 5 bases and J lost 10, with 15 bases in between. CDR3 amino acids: CASSQDSSASPLHF. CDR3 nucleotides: TGTGCCAGCAGCCAGGACAGCTCGGCCTCACCCCTCCACTTT.

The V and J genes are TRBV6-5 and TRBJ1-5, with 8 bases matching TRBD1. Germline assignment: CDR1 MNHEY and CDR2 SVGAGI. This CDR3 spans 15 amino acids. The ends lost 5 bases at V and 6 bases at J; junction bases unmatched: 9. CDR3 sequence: CASSPTGGEGQPQHF. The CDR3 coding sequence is TGTGCCAGCAGTCCTACAGGGGGTGAGGGTCAGCCCCAGCATTTT.

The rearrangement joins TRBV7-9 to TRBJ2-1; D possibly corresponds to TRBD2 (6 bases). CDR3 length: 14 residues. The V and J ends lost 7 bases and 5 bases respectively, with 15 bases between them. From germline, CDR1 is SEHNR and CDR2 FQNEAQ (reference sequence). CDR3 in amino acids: CASKTGLGNNEQFF. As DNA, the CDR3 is TGTGCCAGCAAGACGGGACTGGGAAACAATGAGCAGTTCTTC.

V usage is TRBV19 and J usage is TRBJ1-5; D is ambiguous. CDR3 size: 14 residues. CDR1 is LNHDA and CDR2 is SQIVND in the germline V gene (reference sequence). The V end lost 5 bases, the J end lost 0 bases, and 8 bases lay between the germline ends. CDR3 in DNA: TGTGCCAGTAGTTCCGGTAATAGCAATCAGCCCCAGCATTTT. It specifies CASSSGNSNQPQHF.

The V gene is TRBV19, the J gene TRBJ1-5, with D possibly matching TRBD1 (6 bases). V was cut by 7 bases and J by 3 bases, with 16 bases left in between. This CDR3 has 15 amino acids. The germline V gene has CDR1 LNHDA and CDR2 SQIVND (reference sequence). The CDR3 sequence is CASKLTGRFNQPQHF. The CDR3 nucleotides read TGTGCCAGTAAGTTAACAGGGCGCTTCAATCAGCCCCAGCATTTT.

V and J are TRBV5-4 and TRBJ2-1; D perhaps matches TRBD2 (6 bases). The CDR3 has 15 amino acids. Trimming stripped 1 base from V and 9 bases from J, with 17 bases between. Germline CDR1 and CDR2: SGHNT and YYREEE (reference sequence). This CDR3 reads CASSLTGGAQSEQFF. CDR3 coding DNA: TGTGCCAGCAGCTTGACTGGCGGGGCTCAGAGTGAGCAGTTCTTC.